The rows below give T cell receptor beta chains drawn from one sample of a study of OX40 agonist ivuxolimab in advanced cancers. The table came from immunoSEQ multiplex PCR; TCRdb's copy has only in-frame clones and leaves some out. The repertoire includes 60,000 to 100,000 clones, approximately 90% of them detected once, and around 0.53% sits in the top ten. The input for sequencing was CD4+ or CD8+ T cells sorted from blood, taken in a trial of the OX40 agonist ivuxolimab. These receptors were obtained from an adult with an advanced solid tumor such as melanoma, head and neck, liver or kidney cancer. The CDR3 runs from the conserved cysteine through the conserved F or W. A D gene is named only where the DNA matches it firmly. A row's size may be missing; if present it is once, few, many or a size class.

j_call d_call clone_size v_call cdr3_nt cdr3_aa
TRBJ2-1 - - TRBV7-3 TGTGCCAGCAGCTTAGTTCCAAGCGGCCTGGGGTCCTACAATGAGCAGTTCTTC CASSLVPSGLGSYNEQFF
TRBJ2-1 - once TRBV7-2 TGTGCCAGCAGCTTAGCCACAGGAGGGGGGACCGGGAGAGGTGAGCAGTTCTTC CASSLATGGGTGRGEQFF
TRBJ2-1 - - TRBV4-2 TGTGCCAGCAGCGGGCGCTTAATTGGGAATGAGCAGTTCTTC CASSGRLIGNEQFF
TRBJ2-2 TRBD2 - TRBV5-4 TGTGCCAGCAGCCCGGTTTGGGGGGGGAACACCGGGGAGCTGTTTTTT CASSPVWGGNTGELFF
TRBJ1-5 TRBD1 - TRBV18 TGTGCCAGCTCAGATCTGCCGGGACAGGAGAATCAGCCCCAGCATTTT CASSDLPGQENQPQHF
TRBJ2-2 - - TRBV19 TGTGCCACCCGCGTTAAGGGGAACACCGGGGAGCTGTTTTTT CATRVKGNTGELFF
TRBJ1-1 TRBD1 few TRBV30 TGTGCCTGGAGTGTACATAGGGACAGGGCTTTCTTT CAWSVHRDRAFF
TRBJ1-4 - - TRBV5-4 TGTGCCAGCAGCCAGGGGAGCCCAACTAATGAAAAACTGTTTTTT CASSQGSPTNEKLFF
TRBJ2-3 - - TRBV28 TGTGCCAGCAGTTTAGACAGGCCTAGCACAGATACGCAGTATTTT CASSLDRPSTDTQYF
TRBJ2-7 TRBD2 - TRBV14 TGTGCCAGCAGAACTAGCGGGGGCTACGAGCAGTACTTC CASRTSGGYEQYF
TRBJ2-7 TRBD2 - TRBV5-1 TGCGCCAGCAGCTTGGGGACTAGCGGGGGGTACGAGCAGTACTTC CASSLGTSGGYEQYF
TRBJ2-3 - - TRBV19 TGTGCCAGTAGTATAGAGGAGCTCGGCAACACAGATACGCAGTATTTT CASSIEELGNTDTQYF
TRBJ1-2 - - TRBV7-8 TGTGCCAGCAGCTTAGTAGTTGCCGGTTTGGACTATGGCTACACCTTC CASSLVVAGLDYGYTF
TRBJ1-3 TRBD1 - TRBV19 TGTGCCAGTAGTATCGTTGACAGGGGCCGTGGAAACACCATATATTTT CASSIVDRGRGNTIYF
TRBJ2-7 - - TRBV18 TGTGCCAGCTCACCACTTATGAGGGAGGGGGTCCACGAGCAGTACTTC CASSPLMREGVHEQYF
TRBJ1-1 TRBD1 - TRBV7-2 TGTGCCAGCAGCTTAATGCAGGGGGCGCGTACTGAAGCTTTCTTT CASSLMQGARTEAFF
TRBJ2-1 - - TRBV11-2 TGTGCCAGCAGCTACGAAAGCGGACAGGCCGGAGGGGAGCAGTTCTTC CASSYESGQAGGEQFF
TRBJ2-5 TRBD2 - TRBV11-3 TGTGCCAGCAGCCCCCGACTAGCGGGAGCTCAAGAGACCCAGTACTTC CASSPRLAGAQETQYF
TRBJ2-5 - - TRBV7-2 TGTGCCAGCAGCTTAGGGACCTCCGGGACATCCCAAGAGACCCAGTACTTC CASSLGTSGTSQETQYF
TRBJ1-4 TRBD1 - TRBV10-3 TGTGCCGTCTCCGGGACAGGGGGCTTGGAACTGTTTTTT CAVSGTGGLELFF
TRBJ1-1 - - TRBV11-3 TGTGCCAGCAGCTTACGGAACACTGAAGCTTTCTTT CASSLRNTEAFF
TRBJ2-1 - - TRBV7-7 TGTGCTAGCAGCCCCACAGGGTCCAGTGAGCAGTTCTTC CASSPTGSSEQFF